This entry features one T cell receptor (beta chain) sequence. Its antigen target is currently unknown. The sample holds no much larger clone one base away, and base qualities are not on file. Libraries were prepared through PCR. Sequencing was performed on an Illumina HiSeq 2500. TCR library preparation used molecular barcoding, with unique molecular identifiers applied to normalize quantification of the TCRbeta repertoire. TCRdb took the public reads, trimmed them with fastp at Q25, ran MiXCR for clone calling and kept in-frame beta chains. Every distinct CDR3 protein forms one entry, paired with its most common genes and DNA. The sample has approximately 590,000 distinct CDR3 sequences on record, 10% of them singletons. Together, the top ten hold about 4% of the sample. These data are taken from a study of T-cell reconstitution after alpha-beta-depleted transplantation in children (dated by TCRdb to the mid-2010s). Context from the whole study: Using TCR repertoire profiling, the study quantitatively followed how T-cell immune reconstitution unfolded in children after TCRalphabeta/CD19-depleted allogeneic hematopoietic cell transplantation.

Via the germline V gene, CDR1 is MNHEY and CDR2 SVGAGI. From cysteine to phenylalanine, the CDR3 is 13 amino acids long. Of the read, only the CDR3 DNA is kept; its 39 bases are in frame from base 1. V loses 4 bases of germline sequence and J loses 3 bases, and the interval between the two ends is 10 bases. The sample was PBMCs from the stem cell graft donor, taken from the stem cell graft. The sequence came from a human donor who donated a stem cell graft to a child with acute myeloid leukemia. The sequence links TRBV6-5 to TRBJ2-7; the D gene cannot be named for sure. The CDR3 here reads CASSLNVDYEQYF. The DNA sequence reads TGTGCCAGCAGTTTAAACGTGGACTACGAGCAGTACTTC.